One TCR beta chain is described in this entry. The record originates from a study of blood T cell repertoires in COVID-19. For the study at large: Donors in the United States, Italy and Spain gave samples during acute or convalescent COVID-19. Sources were T cells, B-cell-depleted T cells, or PBMCs; the material itself was cDNA or gDNA.

As handled by the study authors: Amplifying reference gene primers gave estimates of nucleated cell counts. Assay: immunoSEQ multiplex PCR; the TCRdb copy retains only in-frame clones and omits some. That table gives V, J and clone size, and the DNA gave D and trimming. The sample consists of fewer than 75,000 clones, nearly 90% of them appearing once. This clonotype was sampled from a man aged 55 to 70 with acute or convalescent COVID-19. The sample comprised peripheral blood.

Here the CDR3 DNA reads TGTGCCAGCAGCTTGAATGACAGGGACACTGAAGCTTTCTTT. It codes for CASSLNDRDTEAFF. The J gene is TRBJ1-1, the V gene TRBV5-8; 7 bases are shared with TRBD1. The V segment lost 1 base and the J segment 3 bases; nucleotides outside the gene matches: 3. The CDR3 is made up of 14 amino acids. From germline, CDR1 is SGHTS and CDR2 YDEGEE.